What follows are 23 T cell receptor beta chains derived from one specimen sequenced in a study of early T cells in non-severe SARS-CoV-2 infection. TCRdb reprocessed the 5' RACE reads with MiXCR, giving one entry per CDR3 protein. Here the sample spans about 110,000 distinct CDR3 sequences, 9% to 13% being singletons. The specimen was whole blood. The receptor source for this set is an adult who was a healthcare worker with PCR-confirmed SARS-CoV-2 infection or an uninfected control (not recorded which).

The table lists this clonotype with many counts. The rearrangement uses TRBV14 and TRBJ1-6, with D uncertain. CDR3 length equals 12 residues. Germline V lookup: CDR1 SGHDN, CDR2 FVKESK. The V end was cut by 1 base, the J end by 10 bases, with 5 bases between. Here the CDR3 reads CASSQARSPLHF. The CDR3, as DNA: TGTGCCAGCAGCCAAGCAAGATCACCCCTCCACTTT.

This clonotype was picked up many times. The chain combines TRBV11-2 with TRBJ2-3; TRBD1 matches at 8 bases. Germline trimming cut 1 base from V and 5 bases from J; bases unmatched to any gene: 14. Germline CDR1 SGHAT, CDR2 FQNNGV. CDR3 size: 18 residues. CDR3 in amino acids: CASSLARFVQGAGDTQYF. The CDR3 DNA reads as TGTGCCAGCAGCTTAGCCCGGTTCGTCCAGGGGGCGGGAGATACGCAGTATTTT.

This clonotype was counted a few times. The chain joins TRBV6-6 to TRBJ2-3, with D possibly being TRBD1 or TRBD2 (5 bases each). The CDR3 totals 16 residues. Germline CDR1 is MNHNY and CDR2 is SVGAGI (reference sequence). The V gene lost 6 bases and the J gene lost 3 bases, with 19 bases spanning the gap. CDR3 DNA sequence: TGTGCCAGCAGCCGAGGTAGAGGGACGACGACAGATACGCAGTATTTT. Its protein is CASSRGRGTTTDTQYF.

This clonotype was found many times. V usage is TRBV19 and J usage is TRBJ1-5, with no clear D. CDR1 LNHDA and CDR2 SQIVND come from the germline V gene (reference sequence). The CDR3 spans 13 residues. Trimming took 5 bases from V and 5 from J, leaving 10 bases between them. Here the CDR3 reads CASSVATYQPQHF. The CDR3 DNA reads as TGTGCCAGTAGTGTGGCCACCTATCAGCCCCAGCATTTT. The full variable domain, its missing parts supplied by reference TRBV19 and TRBJ1-5, is DGGITQSPKYLFRKEGQNVTLSCEQNLNHDAMYWYRQDPGQGLRLIYYSQIVNDFQKGDIAEGYSVSREKKESFPLTVTSAQKNPTAFYLCASSVATYQPQHFGDGTRLSIL.

There are many counts of this clonotype. This chain uses TRBV20-1 with TRBJ1-1; possibly TRBD1 for D (6 bases). Germline lookup yields CDR1 DFQATT and CDR2 SNEGSKA (reference sequence). Trimming cost V 6 bases and J 9 bases, with 23 bases left between them. The CDR3 consists of 14 residues. CDR3 in amino acids: CSAHRQPGQHKAFF. The CDR3 DNA follows: TGCAGTGCCCACCGACAGCCCGGACAGCACAAAGCTTTCTTT.

This clonotype was detected ten times or more. This chain joins TRBV5-6 and TRBJ2-1; D is tentatively TRBD1 or TRBD2 (5 bases each). Germline V gene sequence: CDR1 SGHDT, CDR2 YYEEEE. V was pared by 2 bases and J by 1 base, with 13 bases between. The CDR3 consists of 16 residues. CDR3 nucleotides: TGTGCCAGCAGCTTACGGGACCCCGCATCCTACAATGAGCAGTTCTTC. Its protein product is CASSLRDPASYNEQFF.

This clonotype has just a few counts. The chain employs TRBV20-1 and TRBJ2-7, with 7 bases aligning to TRBD2. This CDR3 comprises 13 residues. V shed 5 bases and J 5 bases; nucleotides not matched to a gene: 9. In germline, CDR1 is DFQATT, CDR2 SNEGSKA (reference sequence). This CDR3 is CSAGRGTLDEQYF. The DNA for the CDR3 is TGCAGTGCTGGGAGGGGTACATTAGACGAGCAGTACTTC.

The V call is TRBV9, the J call TRBJ2-3, with 7 bases identical to TRBD2. The CDR3 totals 17 residues. Unmatched junction bases numbered 14, after V lost 0 bases and J lost 7 bases. CDR1 and CDR2 from the germline V gene are SGDLS and YYNGEE. DNA for the CDR3: TGTGCCAGCAGCGTAGGACCGGAGGGTTACGGGGGGAATACGCAGTATTTT. Its protein is CASSVGPEGYGGNTQYF.

This clonotype was counted at least ten times. The chain employs TRBV6-6 and TRBJ1-3; no reliable D call. This CDR3 contains 14 residues. The V gene lost 6 bases and the J gene lost 4 bases, with 13 bases spanning the gap. CDR1 and CDR2 (germline): MNHNY, SVGAGI (reference sequence). CDR3 in DNA: TGTGCCAGCAGCCCTGCTGGGAGCGGAAACACCATATATTTT. As protein: CASSPAGSGNTIYF.

This clonotype showed up many times. V gene TRBV10-2 combines with J gene TRBJ2-7, with D possibly being TRBD1 (6 bases). Germline V lookup: CDR1 WSHSY, CDR2 SAAADI. Trimming shortened V by 1 base and J by 0 bases, and 16 bases separated the two germline ends. The CDR3 length is 17 residues. The CDR3 is CASSEFRGLVSSYEQYF. CDR3 coding DNA: TGCGCCAGCAGTGAGTTCAGGGGCCTAGTTAGCTCCTACGAGCAGTACTTC.

The table lists this clonotype with a few counts. The J gene is TRBJ2-7, the V gene TRBV7-9; D may be TRBD1 (6 bases). The V and J ends lost 5 bases and 5 bases respectively, with 16 bases between them. This CDR3 spans 14 amino acids. The V gene's germline CDR1 is SEHNR and CDR2 FQNEAQ (reference sequence). CDR3 bases: TGTGCCAGCAGCCCCAGGGGTCGCTCGGACGAGCAGTACTTC. It encodes CASSPRGRSDEQYF.

This clonotype came up a few times. The chain uses TRBV5-1 and TRBJ2-1, with 7 bases fitting TRBD1. Germline assignment: CDR1 SGHRS and CDR2 YFSETQ. The ends lost 0 bases at V and 0 bases at J; junction bases unmatched: 0. This CDR3 contains 15 residues. The CDR3 nucleotides read TGCGCCAGCAGCTTGGGGGACAGCTCCTACAATGAGCAGTTCTTC. Translated: CASSLGDSSYNEQFF.

This clonotype was picked up a small number of times. The chain links TRBV5-1 to TRBJ2-6; no firm D call. This CDR3 comprises 15 residues. The germline CDR1 and CDR2 sequences are SGHRS and YFSETQ. V was shortened by 5 bases and J by 8 bases, with 17 bases between the two germline ends. This CDR3 is CASSRKELKPNVLTF. In nucleotides, the CDR3 is TGCGCCAGCAGTAGGAAAGAATTGAAGCCCAACGTCCTGACTTTC. Full variable domain (missing parts from reference TRBV5-1 and TRBJ2-6): KAGVTQTPRYLIKTRGQQVTLSCSPISGHRSVSWYQQTPGQGLQFLFEYFSETQRNKGNFPGRFSGRQFSNSRSEMNVSTLELGDSALYLCASSRKELKPNVLTFGAGSRLTVL.

The chain links TRBV29-1 to TRBJ2-7, with D tentatively TRBD2 (5 bases). The V gene's germline CDR1 is SQVTM and CDR2 ANQGSEA. The CDR3 loop spans 12 amino acids. V dropped 7 bases and J dropped 0 bases, with 10 bases sitting between them. CDR3: CSGASTSYEQYF. The DNA of the CDR3 is TGCAGCGGGGCTAGCACCTCCTACGAGCAGTACTTC.

This chain links TRBV5-1 with TRBJ2-1; TRBD2 agrees at 7 bases. The trim removed 0 bases at V and 7 bases at J, leaving 7 bases unmatched. Germline CDR1 is SGHRS and CDR2 is YFSETQ. The CDR3 covers 15 residues. The CDR3 reads CASSLGILGGNEQFF. The CDR3 nucleotides are TGCGCCAGCAGCTTGGGAATACTCGGGGGGAATGAGCAGTTCTTC.

This clonotype appeared a few times. J is TRBJ2-2 and V is TRBV11-1; D perhaps matches TRBD1 (5 bases). The CDR3 extends over 16 amino acids. Trimming shortened V by 3 bases and J by 3 bases, and 14 bases separated the two germline ends. CDR1 is SGHAT, CDR2 FQDESV, per germline (reference sequence). CDR3 in DNA: TGTGCCAGCAGCTTGAAAGGGGTGTTTGACACCGGGGAGCTGTTTTTT. This sequence encodes CASSLKGVFDTGELFF.

The rearrangement joins TRBV24-1 to TRBJ2-1; 10 positions match TRBD2. Germline lookup yields CDR1 KGHDR and CDR2 SFDVKD. The CDR3 is 17 amino acids. Trimming removed 3 bases from V and 4 bases from J; junction bases left unmatched: 8. CDR3: CATSDPLAGETYNEQFF. The CDR3 DNA follows: TGTGCCACCAGTGATCCTCTAGCGGGAGAGACGTACAATGAGCAGTTCTTC.

The chain links TRBV9 to TRBJ2-2; TRBD2 is a possible D gene (6 bases). CDR1 is SGDLS and CDR2 is YYNGEE in the germline V gene. The germline V and J ends were trimmed by 1 base and 2 bases, with 9 bases remaining between them. The CDR3 loop spans 15 amino acids. CDR3 nucleotide sequence: TGTGCCAGCAGCGTATACGGGAGTAACACCGGGGAGCTGTTTTTT. Amino acid sequence: CASSVYGSNTGELFF.

This clonotype has just a few counts. The genes are TRBV18 and TRBJ2-1; a possible D gene is TRBD2 (6 bases). With 3 bases removed from V and 6 bases from J, the gap between germline ends came to 15 bases. From germline, CDR1 is KGHSH and CDR2 LQKENI. The CDR3 sequence is 15 residues long. CDR3 in amino acids: CASSPIRERRNEQFF. The CDR3 region has the DNA TGTGCCAGCTCACCTATTCGGGAGAGGCGCAATGAGCAGTTCTTC.

J is TRBJ2-3 and V is TRBV27, with D perhaps matching TRBD1 or TRBD2 (5 bases each). Trimming took off 2 bases at V and 5 bases at J, with 20 bases between the two ends. This CDR3 region has 17 residues. The germline V gene has CDR1 MNHEY and CDR2 SMNVEV (reference sequence). The CDR3 sequence is CASSLLSIRLGEDTQYF. As DNA, the CDR3 is TGTGCCAGCAGTTTACTTTCCATCCGTTTGGGGGAAGATACGCAGTATTTT.

This clonotype was detected many times. The chain has TRBV20-1 and TRBJ2-2; D is ambiguous. The CDR3 has 12 amino acids. Germline V CDR1 and CDR2: DFQATT, SNEGSKA (reference sequence). Between the trimmed V and J ends, which lost 3 bases and 6 bases, there was a span of 8 bases. CDR3 protein: CSARLPPGELFF. DNA of the CDR3: TGCAGTGCTAGGCTCCCCCCCGGGGAGCTGTTTTTT.

In this sample, this clonotype turned up many times. The chain combines TRBV6-6 with TRBJ2-2, with a tentative D call TRBD2 (5 bases). Germline V gene sequence: CDR1 MNHNY, CDR2 SVGAGI (reference sequence). This CDR3 has 15 residues. V was shortened by 2 bases and J by 0 bases, with 7 bases between the two germline ends. The CDR3 sequence: CASSYRESNTGELFF. The CDR3 DNA sequence: TGTGCCAGCAGTTACAGGGAGTCGAACACCGGGGAGCTGTTTTTT.

This clonotype has at least ten counts. The rearrangement joins TRBV3-1 to TRBJ2-7; 12 positions agree with TRBD1. This CDR3 has 16 amino acids. Germline lookup yields CDR1 LGHDT and CDR2 YNNKEL (reference sequence). V was pared by 4 bases and J by 0 bases, with 4 bases of the junction left unmatched. The CDR3 region is CASSLGTGGTSYEQYF. The CDR3 nucleotides are TGTGCCAGCAGCCTAGGGACAGGGGGCACCTCCTACGAGCAGTACTTC.